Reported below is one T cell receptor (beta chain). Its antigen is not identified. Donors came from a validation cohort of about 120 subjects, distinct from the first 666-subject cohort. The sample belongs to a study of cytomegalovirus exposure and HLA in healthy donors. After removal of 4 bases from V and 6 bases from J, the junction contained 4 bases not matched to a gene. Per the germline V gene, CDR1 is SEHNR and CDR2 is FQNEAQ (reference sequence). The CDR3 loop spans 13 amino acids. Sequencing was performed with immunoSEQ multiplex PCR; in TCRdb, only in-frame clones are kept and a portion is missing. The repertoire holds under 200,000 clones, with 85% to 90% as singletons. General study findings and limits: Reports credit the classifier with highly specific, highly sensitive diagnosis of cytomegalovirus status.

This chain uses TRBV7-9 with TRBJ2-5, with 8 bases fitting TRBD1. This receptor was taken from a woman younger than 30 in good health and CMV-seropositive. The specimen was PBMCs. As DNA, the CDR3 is TGTGCCAGCAGCTCTCAGGGGGCAAAGACCCAGTACTTC. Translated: CASSSQGAKTQYF.